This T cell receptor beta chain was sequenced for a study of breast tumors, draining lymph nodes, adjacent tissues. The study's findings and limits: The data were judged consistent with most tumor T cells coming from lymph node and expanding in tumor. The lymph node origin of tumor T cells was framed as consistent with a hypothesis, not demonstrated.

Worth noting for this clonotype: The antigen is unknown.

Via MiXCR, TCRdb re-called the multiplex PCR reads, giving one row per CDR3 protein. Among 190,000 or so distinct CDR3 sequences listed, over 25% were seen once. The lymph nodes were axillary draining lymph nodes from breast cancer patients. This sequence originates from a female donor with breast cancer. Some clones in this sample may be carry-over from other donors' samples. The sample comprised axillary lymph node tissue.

The CDR3 loop is CASRDTEAFF. CDR3 bases: TGTGCCAGTAGGGACACTGAAGCTTTCTTT. The chain has TRBV19 and TRBJ1-1; D gene unclear. V gave up 6 bases and J gave up 3 bases, with 2 bases separating them. CDR3 length: 10 amino acids. CDR1 and CDR2 from the germline V gene are LNHDA and SQIVND (reference sequence).